The rows below give T cell receptor beta chains drawn from one sample of a study of blood T cell repertoires in COVID-19. TCRdb's copy holds only in-frame clones and misses some; the assay was immunoSEQ multiplex PCR. This sample has fewer than 300,000 clones, with roughly 85% found just once. Sequencing was carried out using peripheral blood. Receptors were obtained from a woman aged 18-29 years with acute or convalescent COVID-19. Both conserved end residues are part of each CDR3. The D gene is left open where the match is weak. Some rows have no size entry. The others give once, few or many, or a class for an expanded clone.

length	size	V	J	D	DNA	CDR3
14	.	TRBV5-6	TRBJ2-5	.	TGTGCCAGCAGCCCGAAAGCGGGCCCCGAGACCCAGTACTTC	CASSPKAGPETQYF
17	.	TRBV7-8	TRBJ2-1	TRBD2	TGTGCCAGCACCGGGACTAGCGGGACCAGCTCCTACAATGAGCAGTTCTTC	CASTGTSGTSSYNEQFF
12	.	TRBV12-3/TRBV12-4	TRBJ2-1	TRBD2	TGTGCCAGCAGTCTTTCAGCGGGAGATCGGGTCTTC	CASSLSAGDRVF
16	.	TRBV11-3	TRBJ1-3	.	TGTGCCAGCAGCTCACCCAGACAGGTTGGTGGAAACACCATATATTTT	CASSSPRQVGGNTIYF
13	.	TRBV18	TRBJ1-2	.	TGTGCCAGCTCACCCCTACAAGACAACGGCTACACCTTC	CASSPLQDNGYTF
19	.	TRBV28	TRBJ2-7	TRBD2	TGTGCCAGCAGTTTTGTGCTTCTTGGGCGGGGGGGGATAAACTACGAGCAGTACTTC	CASSFVLLGRGGINYEQYF
15	.	TRBV14	TRBJ1-1	.	TGTGCCAGCAGCCCACGGGACTCCGAGGGGACTGAAGCTTTCTTT	CASSPRDSEGTEAFF
16	.	TRBV6-5	TRBJ2-1	TRBD2	TGTGCCAGCAGTTACTCGGGGAGCGGGAGGGCCCATGAGCAGTTCTTC	CASSYSGSGRAHEQFF
14	once	TRBV5-8	TRBJ1-5	.	TGTGCCAGCAGCTTGGAGCTTTTCAATCAGCCCCAGCATTTT	CASSLELFNQPQHF
14	.	TRBV27	TRBJ2-3	TRBD2	TGTGCCAGCCAACTAGCGGGGGCGACAGATACGCAGTATTTT	CASQLAGATDTQYF
13	few	TRBV7-9	TRBJ2-1	TRBD2	TGTGCCAGCAGCCCCGCGGGGGGCAATGAGCAGTTCTTC	CASSPAGGNEQFF
17	few	TRBV20-1	TRBJ2-1	TRBD2	TGCAGTGCTAGTACTTTTGCGAGCGGGAGGGCCCGGCCTGAGCAGTTCTTC	CSASTFASGRARPEQFF
18	.	TRBV19	TRBJ2-6	.	TGTGCCAGTAGTATAGATTTGACAGACGCCTCTGGGGCCAACGTCCTGACTTTC	CASSIDLTDASGANVLTF
13	.	TRBV7-8	TRBJ1-1	.	TGTGCCAGCAGCTTAGTCGGCGCGGCCGAAGCTTTCTTT	CASSLVGAAEAFF
14	.	TRBV7-3	TRBJ2-1	.	TGTGCCAGCAGCTTGGACTACTCCTACAATGAGCAGTTCTTC	CASSLDYSYNEQFF
17	.	TRBV7-8	TRBJ2-7	TRBD2	TGTGCCAGCAGCTTAGTCCGACTAGCGGGAGGATACTACGAGCAGTACTTC	CASSLVRLAGGYYEQYF
16	.	TRBV28	TRBJ2-7	TRBD2	TGTGCCAGCAGTTTCCCCCAGCGGGAGGGGAGCTACGAGCAGTACTTC	CASSFPQREGSYEQYF
16	few	TRBV6-1	TRBJ2-2	.	TGTGCCAGCAGTGAAGCGGGGGGAATTGGGACCGGGGAGCTGTTTTTT	CASSEAGGIGTGELFF
16	.	TRBV6-1	TRBJ2-4	TRBD2	TGTGCCAGCAGTGAAAAGCGGGGATCGGCCAAAAACATTCAGTACTTC	CASSEKRGSAKNIQYF
15	.	TRBV30	TRBJ2-1	TRBD2	TGTGCCTGGAGTGCCCGGACTAGCGGGGGCAATGAGCAGTTCTTC	CAWSARTSGGNEQFF
15	.	TRBV7-2	TRBJ1-3	TRBD1	TGTGCCAGCAGCGACAGGGGAGGATCTGGAAACACCATATATTTT	CASSDRGGSGNTIYF
14	.	TRBV2	TRBJ1-5	.	TGTGCCAGCAGTCGACAACGTAGCAATCAGCCCCAGCATTTT	CASSRQRSNQPQHF
15	.	TRBV19	TRBJ2-7	TRBD2	TGTGCCAGTACCGCGCCAGGCGGGAGTGTTTACGAGCAGTACTTC	CASTAPGGSVYEQYF
13	.	TRBV2	TRBJ2-6	.	TGTGCCAGCCAACTCTCTGGGGCCAACGTCCTGACTTTC	CASQLSGANVLTF
15	.	TRBV28	TRBJ1-5	.	TGTGCCAGCAGTTTCCAGGCCCTTAGCAATCAGCCCCAGCATTTT	CASSFQALSNQPQHF
13	few	TRBV2	TRBJ1-2	.	TGTGCCAGCAGTGAGGACAGTCTCTATGGCTACACCTTC	CASSEDSLYGYTF
14	.	TRBV18	TRBJ2-7	.	TGTGCCAGCTCACCTCGGCAGGGGACCTACGAGCAGTACTTC	CASSPRQGTYEQYF
14	.	TRBV27	TRBJ2-7	TRBD1	TGTGCCAGCAGAAAGGACAGGGGAGACTACGAGCAGTACTTC	CASRKDRGDYEQYF
13	once	TRBV29-1	TRBJ1-4	.	TGCAGCGCTGGAGGACAGTATAATGAAAAACTGTTTTTT	CSAGGQYNEKLFF
16	.	TRBV19	TRBJ1-4	.	TGTGCCAGTAGCCTGGAGGGCTATAGGAGTAATGAAAAACTGTTTTTT	CASSLEGYRSNEKLFF
16	.	TRBV5-1	TRBJ1-3	.	TGCGCCAGCAGCTTGGGGCAGGGTGGCTCTGGAAACACCATATATTTT	CASSLGQGGSGNTIYF